This T cell receptor (beta chain) came from a study of blood T cell repertoires in COVID-19. Study-level information: Sites across the United States, Italy and Spain contributed samples from acute and convalescent COVID-19. The cDNA or gDNA used as material had been derived from T cells, B-cell-depleted T cells, or PBMCs.

The CDR3 contains 17 residues. In germline, CDR1 is SQVTM, CDR2 ANQGSEA. Trimming at V came to 6 bases and at J to 7 bases, leaving 17 bases not matched to a gene. In the original processing: The assay estimated nucleated cells by amplifying reference gene primers. Profiling relied on immunoSEQ multiplex PCR, and the TCRdb table lists in-frame clones only, not all of them. V and J calls and clone size are copied from that table; D and trimming were computed from the DNA. The table shows around 190,000 clones, with around 83% occurring only once. V and J are TRBV29-1 and TRBJ2-1; TRBD2 agrees at 11 bases. The receptor's source is a woman aged 80 or older with acute or convalescent COVID-19. What was sequenced was peripheral blood. CDR3: CSVGRWISGRAENEQFF. The CDR3, as DNA: TGCAGCGTCGGTCGATGGATTAGCGGGAGGGCCGAGAATGAGCAGTTCTTC.